The rows below give T cell receptor beta chains drawn from one sample of a study of beta chain features in type 1 diabetes. Sequenced by immunoSEQ multiplex PCR; TCRdb stores in-frame clones only, minus some. Of about 210,000 clones listed, about a tenth are singletons. Sequencing input: central memory CD4+ T cells from blood. The receptor set was obtained from a man aged 18-30 years in good health. CDR3s include the opening cysteine and the closing phenylalanine or tryptophan. Each record gives: D gene, clone size, J gene, CDR3 length, V gene, CDR3 DNA, CDR3 protein. A D gene is named only where the DNA matches it firmly. Not all rows give a size; the values are once, few, many and, for expanded clones, a class.

>TRBD2|few|TRBJ2-1|15|TRBV10-3
TGTGCCATCAGTGAGGATCTAGCGGCCTACAATGAGCGGTTCTTC
CAISEDLAAYNERFF
>TRBD2|.|TRBJ2-7|15|TRBV28
TGTGCCAGCAGTCGGACTAGCGGGTATTCCTACGAGCAGTACTTC
CASSRTSGYSYEQYF
>.|.|TRBJ2-7|13|TRBV30
TGTGCCTGGAGTGCCTACGAGCTATACGAGCAGTACTTC
CAWSAYELYEQYF
>.|.|TRBJ2-1|13|TRBV9
TGTGCCAGCAGCCTAGTTGGGGGGAATGAGCAGTTCTTC
CASSLVGGNEQFF
>.|few|TRBJ2-5|15|TRBV25-1
TGTGCCAGCAGTGAATTGACAGGGCGGGAGGAGACCCAGTACTTC
CASSELTGREETQYF
>TRBD2|few|TRBJ2-3|14|TRBV29-1
TGCAGCGTCCTACTAGCGGGAGGGCCGGATACGCAGTATTTT
CSVLLAGGPDTQYF
>.|many|TRBJ2-1|14|TRBV9
TGTGCCAGCAGCGCGGACAGTACCTACAATGAGCAGTTCTTC
CASSADSTYNEQFF
>TRBD1|.|TRBJ1-2|13|TRBV7-9
TGTGCCACCGCTCCGAGACAGGGGTATGGCTACACCTTC
CATAPRQGYGYTF
>.|.|TRBJ2-5|14|TRBV7-6
TGTGCCAGCAGCGCAGAGCCTGTCCGGGAGACCCAGTACTTC
CASSAEPVRETQYF
>.|few|TRBJ2-1|17|TRBV5-1
TGCGCCAGCAGCTTACCCACGACTCTAGCGATCGAGGGTGAGCAGTTCTTC
CASSLPTTLAIEGEQFF
>.|.|TRBJ2-7|11|TRBV7-3
TGTGCCAGCAGCGCCCGCTACGAGCAGTACTTC
CASSARYEQYF
>.|.|TRBJ2-1|16|TRBV5-1
TGCGCCAGCAGCCTGGTGGGTCTAGGGTCCTACAATGAGCAGTTCTTC
CASSLVGLGSYNEQFF
>TRBD1|few|TRBJ2-5|14|TRBV29-1
TGCAGCGTCGCTACAGGGGGCTTAGGAGAGACCCAGTACTTC
CSVATGGLGETQYF
>.|few|TRBJ2-3|16|TRBV28
TGTGCCAGCAGTTTTTTGGGCGGCTCTAGCACAGATACGCAGTATTTT
CASSFLGGSSTDTQYF
>.|many|TRBJ2-1|13|TRBV18
TGTGCCAGCTCATCCGAGACAGATTCCTATACGTTCTTC
CASSSETDSYTFF
>TRBD2|.|TRBJ2-1|15|TRBV7-8
TGTGCCAGCTACTCGGGACTAGCGGAATACAATGAGCAGTTCTTC
CASYSGLAEYNEQFF
>.|many|TRBJ2-1|15|TRBV19
TGTGCCAGTAGCCGACAGAGAAGCTCCTACAATGAGCAGTTCTTC
CASSRQRSSYNEQFF
>.|many|TRBJ2-7|11|TRBV7-9
TGTGCCAGCAGCTTTATTAACGAGCAGTACTTC
CASSFINEQYF
>.|few|TRBJ2-3|15|TRBV7-2
TGTGCCAGCAGCTTAGCCACTCTAGGCACAGATACGCAGTATTTT
CASSLATLGTDTQYF
>.|few|TRBJ2-7|14|TRBV5-4
TGTGCCAGCAGCTTGGTAGGGGGCTCCTACGAGCAGTACTTC
CASSLVGGSYEQYF
>.|few|TRBJ2-7|15|TRBV11-2
TGTGCCAGCAGCTTAGAGGACGGCCATTCCTACGAGCAGTACTTC
CASSLEDGHSYEQYF
>.|few|TRBJ1-6|14|TRBV18
TGTGCCAGCTCACCGATGGATGGAGGCTCACCCCTCCACTTT
CASSPMDGGSPLHF
>.|many|TRBJ1-2|14|TRBV7-9
TGTGCCAGCAGGGTCGCCGGGCCCAACTATGGCTACACCTTC
CASRVAGPNYGYTF
>TRBD2|few|TRBJ2-1|15|TRBV4-3
TGCGCCAGCAGCCTACTAGCGGACTCCTACAATGAGCAGTTCTTC
CASSLLADSYNEQFF
>.|.|TRBJ2-3|12|TRBV6-5
TGTGCCAGCAGTTCTTTCGCAGATACGCAGTATTTT
CASSSFADTQYF
>.|few|TRBJ2-5|14|TRBV18
TGTGCCAGCGCACCACCGGAGGTCGAAGAGACCCAGTACTTC
CASAPPEVEETQYF
>.|.|TRBJ2-7|15|TRBV7-2
TGTGCCAGCAGCCGTGGTAGGGTTAAAGGGAACGAGCAGTACTTC
CASSRGRVKGNEQYF
>.|few|TRBJ2-2|16|TRBV30
TGTGCCTGGTCTCTTCTGCGGCAGGGAAACACCGGGGAGCTGTTTTTT
CAWSLLRQGNTGELFF
>.|.|TRBJ2-4|14|TRBV11-2
TGTGCCAGCAGCTTAGATCCCTACTCAAACATTCAGTACTTC
CASSLDPYSNIQYF
>TRBD2|.|TRBJ2-3|14|TRBV2
TGTGCCAGCAGCGGACTAGTATCAACAGATACGCAGTATTTT
CASSGLVSTDTQYF
>TRBD2|.|TRBJ2-1|16|TRBV30
TGTGCCTGGAGTGAAGGGACTAGCGGGAGCGGAGATGAGCAGTTCTTC
CAWSEGTSGSGDEQFF
>.|few|TRBJ2-5|14|TRBV11-2
TGTGCCAGCAGCTTAGTCACCCGGGACCCGTCCCAGTACTTC
CASSLVTRDPSQYF
>.|few|TRBJ2-7|16|TRBV9
TGTGCCAGCAGCGATTTCGGGACGGATATAATCTACGAGCAGTACTTC
CASSDFGTDIIYEQYF
>.|.|TRBJ2-2|14|TRBV7-2
TGTGCCAGCAGCTTCAGTGGGGGCACCGGGGAGCTGTTTTTT
CASSFSGGTGELFF
>.|.|TRBJ1-2|16|TRBV7-2
TGTGCCAGCAGCTTAGTGTCCACAGGGACCAACTATGGCTACACCTTC
CASSLVSTGTNYGYTF
>.|.|TRBJ1-1|15|TRBV5-1
TGCGCCAGCAGCTTGGCGGCAGGGATGAACACTGAAGCTTTCTTT
CASSLAAGMNTEAFF
>TRBD1|few|TRBJ2-2|15|TRBV25-1
TGTGCCAGCAGTCCGCGGACAGGGAACACCGGGGAGCTGTTTTTT
CASSPRTGNTGELFF
>TRBD2|few|TRBJ2-5|16|TRBV4-3
TGCGCCAGCAGCCCCGATGGGACTAGCGGAGAAGAGACCCAGTACTTC
CASSPDGTSGEETQYF
>TRBD2|.|TRBJ2-1|14|TRBV6-6
TGTGCCAGCAGTTCCCGGACTAGAGTGAATGAGCAGTTCTTC
CASSSRTRVNEQFF
>.|.|TRBJ1-2|14|TRBV30
TGTGCCTGGAGCCCCAGGGGCTCTAACTATGGCTACACCTTC
CAWSPRGSNYGYTF
>.|many|TRBJ2-5|12|TRBV15
TGTGCCACCAGCAGTGCCAGGGAGACCCAGTACTTC
CATSSARETQYF
>.|few|TRBJ2-7|16|TRBV7-2
TGTGCCAGCAGCTTACAGCTGGGGGGAAGGAACTACGAGCAGTACTTC
CASSLQLGGRNYEQYF
>.|few|TRBJ2-7|13|TRBV7-2
TGTGCCAGCAGCTTAGATTGGTCCTACGAGCAGTACTTC
CASSLDWSYEQYF
>TRBD2|.|TRBJ2-1|15|TRBV10-3
TGTGCCATCAGTAAAAAGCGGGACGGAGACAATGAGCAGTTCTTC
CAISKKRDGDNEQFF
>TRBD2|.|TRBJ2-1|17|TRBV14
TGTGCCAGCAGCCAAAGGCCCCCCAGGGCGGGAGGGGGTGAGCAGTTCTTC
CASSQRPPRAGGGEQFF
>.|few|TRBJ2-6|17|TRBV18
TGTGCCAGCTCACTCAATATACAGGCCTCTGGGGCCAACGTCCTGACTTTC
CASSLNIQASGANVLTF
>TRBD1|few|TRBJ2-5|13|TRBV5-1
TGCGCCAGCAGCAAGGGACAGATGGAGACCCAGTACTTC
CASSKGQMETQYF
>.|.|TRBJ2-1|14|TRBV9
TGTGCCAGCAGCGTAGGGAAAGGGAACAATGAGCAGTTCTTC
CASSVGKGNNEQFF